This TCR beta chain was captured by sequencing in a study of metastatic and nonmetastatic thyroid tumors. Study-wide background: Repertoire comparison spanned blood and tumor or nodule tissue of malignant and benign thyroid patients.

In the original analysis: To classify distant metastasis in papillary thyroid cancer, a model was built from CDR3 differences across clinicopathological groups. TCRdb redid the clone calls on the PCR reads using MiXCR. The V and J calls and clone size are TCRdb's, not the authors'. The data contain tens of thousands of clones, 20% of them singletons. Study-level findings and limits: Malignant thyroid tumors reportedly exceeded benign nodules significantly in TCR beta diversity, with the difference appearing in blood and tumor.

As for this clone: Its specificity is unknown.

Thyroid surgery took place with no prior treatment in any patient. Trimming cost V 4 bases and J 0 bases; bases outside gene matches: 4. This CDR3 contains 14 residues. Per germline, CDR1 GTSNPN and CDR2 SVGIG (reference sequence). The genes are TRBV30 and TRBJ2-7, with 9 bases fitting TRBD1. The clonotype comes from a female donor with papillary thyroid cancer or a benign thyroid nodule (not recorded which). Some clones in this sample may be carry-over from other donors' samples. Material: adjacent normal tissue. The CDR3 here is CAWTRTGASYEQYF. CDR3 DNA: TGTGCCTGGACTAGGACAGGGGCCTCCTACGAGCAGTACTTC.